The 26 T cell receptor beta chains presented below share a single source sample, sequenced in a study of blood T cells in healthy people across ages. Then a second PCR, running roughly 7 to 11 cycles, was carried out with a sample-barcoded 5' primer and a J-beta primer mix. TCRdb recomputed calls from the 5' RACE reads with MiXCR, one row per CDR3 protein. The data contain 1,500,000 or so distinct CDR3 sequences, 55% to 75% of them singletons. Sequencing was done on a sample of blood. All receptors come from a man between 18 and 29 years old in good health.

The CDR3 reads CASSLQGGLKEQYF. The CDR3 DNA reads TGTGCCAGCAGCCTGCAAGGGGGGCTGAAGGAGCAGTACTTC. The chain uses TRBV11-1 and TRBJ2-4; TRBD1 or TRBD2 may be the D gene (6 bases each). V was clipped by 5 bases and J by 13 bases, with 21 bases between them. Germline values: CDR1 SGHAT, CDR2 FQDESV (reference sequence). The CDR3 runs 14 residues.

V usage is TRBV27 and J usage is TRBJ2-3; no clear D gene. Per the germline V gene, CDR1 is MNHEY and CDR2 is SMNVEV (reference sequence). V dropped 9 bases and J dropped 4 bases, with 14 bases sitting between them. The CDR3 extends over 13 amino acids. CDR3 protein: CASLGPAADTQYF. Written as DNA, the CDR3 is TGTGCCAGTCTGGGCCCCGCAGCAGATACGCAGTATTTT.

The rearrangement links TRBV20-1 to TRBJ1-6; D not certain. The CDR3 spans 12 residues. V lost 6 bases and J lost 13, with 16 bases in between. Germline V gives CDR1 DFQATT, CDR2 SNEGSKA (reference sequence). The CDR3, as DNA: TGCAGTGCAAACCTTCCCGGATTGCCCCTCCACTTT. This gives the protein CSANLPGLPLHF.

The chain uses TRBV4-1 and TRBJ2-2, with TRBD1 matching over 7 bases. V gave up 2 bases and J gave up 4 bases; unmatched junction bases: 7. The CDR3 runs 16 residues. The germline V gene has CDR1 MGHRA and CDR2 YSYEKL. The CDR3 sequence: CASSQTTGRATGELFF. The CDR3 nucleotides are TGCGCCAGCAGCCAAACGACAGGGCGGGCCACCGGGGAGCTGTTTTTT.

This clonotype was detected only a few times. This chain uses TRBV7-9 with TRBJ2-1; the D is unclear. Per germline, CDR1 SEHNR and CDR2 FQNEAQ (reference sequence). The CDR3 has 10 residues. Trimming cost V 6 bases and J 12 bases, with 9 bases left between them. CDR3 nucleotides: TGTGCCAGCAGTACAGAGGTGCAGTTCTTC. Protein: CASSTEVQFF.

The genes are TRBV5-4 and TRBJ1-1; D ambiguous. Looked up from germline, CDR1 is SGHNT and CDR2 is YYREEE (reference sequence). V gave up 3 bases and J gave up 1 base, with 7 bases separating them. CDR3 length: 13 amino acids. The CDR3 nucleotides are TGTGCCAGCAGCTCCCCCGCGAACACTGAAGCTTTCTTT. This codes for CASSSPANTEAFF.

The rearrangement links TRBV4-3 to TRBJ2-4; D could derive from TRBD1 or TRBD2 (5 bases each). The germline V gene has CDR1 LGHNA and CDR2 YSLEER. CDR3 size: 18 residues. The V end lost 0 bases, the J end lost 0 bases, and 15 bases lay between the germline ends. The CDR3 protein is CASSQDGGTTQAKNIQYF. The CDR3 DNA sequence: TGCGCCAGCAGCCAAGATGGGGGTACCACACAAGCCAAAAACATTCAGTACTTC.

In this sample, this clonotype turned up a few times. The V and J genes are TRBV7-6 and TRBJ1-6; no clear D. V was shortened by 1 base and J by 7 bases, with 8 bases between the two germline ends. This CDR3 comprises 14 residues. Germline assignment: CDR1 SGHVS and CDR2 FNYEAQ. CDR3 residues: CASSLESVNSPLHF. CDR3 nucleotides: TGTGCCAGCAGCTTAGAGAGTGTGAATTCACCCCTCCACTTT. Drawing the rest from reference TRBV7-6 and TRBJ1-6, the complete variable domain is GAGVSQSPRYKVTKRGQDVALRCDPISGHVSLYWYRQALGQGPEFLTYFNYEAQQDKSGLPNDRFSAERPEGSISTLTIQRTEQRDSAMYRCASSLESVNSPLHFGNGTRLTVT.

In this sample, this clonotype turned up a few times. The chain has TRBV7-9 and TRBJ2-7; unclear D gene. Germline V gene lookup returns CDR1 SEHNR and CDR2 FQNEAQ (reference sequence). CDR3 length equals 14 residues. Trimming took off 0 bases at V and 3 bases at J, with 9 bases between the two ends. CDR3 region: CASSLADTNYEQYF. The CDR3 nucleotides are TGTGCCAGCAGCTTAGCCGACACGAACTACGAGCAGTACTTC.

The V call is TRBV12-5, the J call TRBJ2-1; no reliable D call. The CDR3 contains 14 residues. CDR1 and CDR2 from the germline V gene are LGHNT and FRNRAP. V was cut by 8 bases and J by 0 bases, with 11 bases left in between. Written as DNA, the CDR3 is TGTGCTAGTTGGGCGGAGAGCTCCTACAATGAGCAGTTCTTC. It codes for CASWAESSYNEQFF.

This chain links TRBV30 with TRBJ1-2, with unresolved D. The germline V gene has CDR1 GTSNPN and CDR2 SVGIG (reference sequence). The CDR3 totals 12 residues. The V and J ends lost 1 base and 4 bases respectively, with 7 bases between them. CDR3 nucleotide sequence: TGTGCCTGGAGTGGGGCAGGCTATGGCTACACCTTC. It encodes CAWSGAGYGYTF.

The chain combines TRBV7-2 with TRBJ2-5, with D possibly being TRBD2 (6 bases). The J call could be wrong; TRBJ2-7 is a better fit for the DNA end. The CDR3 length is 16 residues. Per the germline V gene, CDR1 is SGHTA and CDR2 is FQGNSA. The CDR3 region is CASSLLGTLALDEQYF. CDR3 DNA: TGTGCCAGCAGCCTATTGGGTACGCTAGCGCTTGACGAGCAGTACTTC.

This clonotype turned up a few times. The CDR3 loop is CSVDLRGGGTQYF. Here the CDR3 DNA reads TGCAGCGTTGACCTTCGGGGAGGTGGGACCCAGTACTTC. The chain has TRBV29-1 and TRBJ2-5, with D perhaps TRBD2 (6 bases). Germline assignment: CDR1 SQVTM and CDR2 ANQGSEA. The CDR3 is made up of 13 amino acids. Trimming took 3 bases from V and 7 from J, leaving 15 bases between them.

The J gene is TRBJ2-5, the V gene TRBV5-1, with 7 bases identical to TRBD1. The CDR3 runs to 16 residues. From germline, CDR1 is SGHRS and CDR2 YFSETQ. Trimming at V came to 2 bases and at J to 5 bases, leaving 12 bases not matched to a gene. The CDR3 protein is CASSFDTGVGLETQYF. CDR3 nucleotides: TGCGCCAGCAGCTTCGACACAGGGGTTGGGTTGGAGACCCAGTACTTC.

The chain is built from TRBV7-2 and TRBJ1-1, with a tentative D call TRBD1 (6 bases). The V end lost 6 bases, the J end lost 4 bases, and 15 bases lay between the germline ends. The CDR3 has 14 amino acids. Germline-derived CDR1 and CDR2 are SGHTA and FQGNSA. The CDR3 sequence: CASSSGHLATEAFF. For the CDR3, the DNA is TGTGCCAGCAGTTCGGGACACCTGGCCACTGAAGCTTTCTTT. Looking up the rest from reference TRBV7-2 and TRBJ1-1 gives the full variable domain: GAGVSQSPSNKVTEKGKDVELRCDPISGHTALYWYRQSLGQGLEFLIYFQGNSAPDKSGLPSDRFSAERTGGSVSTLTIQRTQQEDSAVYLCASSSGHLATEAFFGQGTRLTVV.

This sequence joins TRBV7-8 and TRBJ1-6, with D maybe TRBD1 (6 bases). From germline, CDR1 is SGHVS and CDR2 FQNEAQ. This CDR3 region has 15 residues. V lost 0 bases, J lost 8 bases, and 11 bases lay in between. The CDR3 reads CASSLATGRDSPLHF. The CDR3 DNA reads as TGTGCCAGCAGCTTAGCCACAGGGAGGGATTCACCCCTCCACTTT.

The chain has TRBV20-1 and TRBJ2-1; D gene unclear. V was pared by 5 bases and J by 5 bases, with 13 bases between. The CDR3 runs to 13 residues. The germline V gene encodes CDR1 DFQATT and CDR2 SNEGSKA (reference sequence). This CDR3 is CSALRHRNNEQFF. CDR3 DNA: TGCAGTGCTCTCAGGCATCGGAACAATGAGCAGTTCTTC.

The chain uses TRBV20-1 and TRBJ2-3; 9 nucleotides agree with TRBD2. CDR3 length: 13 residues. Germline V gene lookup returns CDR1 DFQATT and CDR2 SNEGSKA (reference sequence). The V segment lost 5 bases and the J segment 4 bases; nucleotides outside the gene matches: 4. The CDR3, as DNA: TGCAGTGCTCAGACTAGCGGAGCAGATACGCAGTATTTT. Translating gives CSAQTSGADTQYF.

This clonotype has more than one count but fewer than ten. The gene calls are TRBV2 and TRBJ2-1; 7 positions match TRBD2. V was pared by 8 bases and J by 10 bases, with 11 bases of the junction left unmatched. The CDR3 is 13 amino acids. Looked up from germline, CDR1 is SNHLY and CDR2 is FYNNEI. The DNA of the CDR3 is TGTGCCAGCGGCGGGACTACCGCATGGGAGCAGTTCTTC. Encoded protein: CASGGTTAWEQFF.

This chain uses TRBV20-1 with TRBJ2-7; 7 nucleotides align to TRBD1. The CDR3 sequence is 14 residues long. Germline loops: CDR1 DFQATT, CDR2 SNEGSKA (reference sequence). Trimming at V came to 5 bases and at J to 2 bases, leaving 9 bases not matched to a gene. The CDR3 region has the DNA TGCAGTGCTGGGATTCCGGGACAGACCTACGAGCAGTACTTC. Protein: CSAGIPGQTYEQYF.

This chain uses TRBV15 with TRBJ2-3; TRBD2 aligns across 7 bases. The V and J ends lost 5 bases and 5 bases, in that order; junction bases with no gene match: 10. This CDR3 has 15 amino acids. Germline CDR1 LNHNV, CDR2 YYDKDF (reference sequence). For the CDR3, the DNA is TGTGCCACCAGCGAAGCGGGGCGAGATCTAGATACGCAGTATTTT. This sequence encodes CATSEAGRDLDTQYF.

This clonotype showed up just a few times. This sequence joins TRBV29-1 and TRBJ2-7, with D possibly being TRBD2 (6 bases). The J call is in doubt because the DNA end fits TRBJ2-5 better. CDR1 is SQVTM and CDR2 is ANQGSEA in the germline V gene. The CDR3 contains 15 residues. CDR3 nucleotides: TGCAGCGTTGGGGCGGTTGGCGGGGCCCCAGAGACCCAGTACTTC. It specifies CSVGAVGGAPETQYF.

J is TRBJ2-7 and V is TRBV7-8, with TRBD2 identical over 10 bases. This CDR3 is built from 16 residues. Germline CDR1 and CDR2: SGHVS and FQNEAQ. The trim removed 5 bases at V and 7 bases at J, leaving 14 bases unmatched. Written as DNA, the CDR3 is TGTGCCAGCAGCCGCACTAGCGGGGACTCCTACAATGAGCAGTACTTC. This translates into CASSRTSGDSYNEQYF.

The chain carries TRBV3-1 and TRBJ2-3, with 9 bases aligning to TRBD2. This CDR3 is built from 14 residues. Germline-derived CDR1 and CDR2 are LGHDT and YNNKEL (reference sequence). Trimming at V came to 1 base and at J to 9 bases, leaving 5 bases not matched to a gene. CDR3 region: CASSQGMREGTQYF. The CDR3 DNA follows: TGTGCCAGCAGCCAAGGAATGCGGGAGGGAACGCAGTATTTT.

The table lists this clonotype with a count of one. V and J are TRBV29-1 and TRBJ2-7; TRBD1 might be the D (6 bases). Germline CDR1 is SQVTM and CDR2 is ANQGSEA. Between the trimmed V and J ends, which lost 6 bases and 0 bases, there was a span of 12 bases. The CDR3 runs to 13 residues. Written as DNA, the CDR3 is TGCAGCGTCGATTGGGACACCTCCTACGAGCAGTACTTC. It codes for CSVDWDTSYEQYF.

V and J are TRBV6-2 or TRBV6-3 and TRBJ2-5, with 9 bases lining up with TRBD1. Germline V gives CDR1 MNHEY, CDR2 SVGEGT. V dropped 4 bases and J dropped 5; count of bases not matched to a gene: 11. The CDR3 runs 16 residues. This chain's CDR3 is CASSWRTGVFGETQYF. CDR3 DNA sequence: TGTGCCAGCAGTTGGAGGACAGGGGTTTTTGGGGAGACCCAGTACTTC.